Listed here are 29 T cell receptor beta chains from one sample, sequenced in a study of Graves' ophthalmopathy and Graves' hyperthyroidism. The authors amplified TCR beta CDR3 regions, and they did so from RNA transcripts for repertoire sequencing. First-round RT-PCR relied on HTBI primers, and a second-round multiplex PCR came next. In TCRdb, the multiplex PCR reads were re-called with MiXCR into one record per CDR3 protein. The sample has about 390,000 distinct CDR3 sequences, 15% seen once. Input material: peripheral blood. The origin of the receptors is a woman between 18 and 30 years old with stable Graves' hyperthyroidism.

This clonotype was seen ten or more times. This chain joins TRBV6-2 or TRBV6-3 and TRBJ1-1; D gene uncertain. CDR1 is MNHEY, CDR2 SVGEGT, per germline. Trimming took off 5 bases at V and 4 bases at J, with 11 bases between the two ends. This CDR3 contains 13 residues. This CDR3 is CASSAFSGTEAFF. In DNA form, the CDR3 reads TGTGCCAGCAGTGCCTTTAGTGGCACTGAAGCTTTCTTT.

In this sample, this clonotype turned up many times. The J gene is TRBJ1-5, the V gene TRBV29-1, with 9 bases matching TRBD1. CDR1 is SQVTM, CDR2 ANQGSEA, per germline. CDR3 length: 16 residues. Trimming cost V 5 bases and J 1 base; bases outside gene matches: 9. The CDR3 sequence: CSVSGTGPWSNQPQHF. The CDR3 nucleotides are TGCAGCGTTTCTGGGACAGGGCCCTGGAGCAATCAGCCCCAGCATTTT.

Ten or more counts support this clonotype. The chain couples TRBV19 to TRBJ1-2, with no clear D. Trimming took off 1 base at V and 2 bases at J, with 14 bases between the two ends. Germline loops: CDR1 LNHDA, CDR2 SQIVND (reference sequence). There are 16 residues in the CDR3. The CDR3 loop is CASSIAVAMANYGYTF. The CDR3 coding sequence is TGTGCCAGTAGTATAGCAGTGGCCATGGCCAACTATGGCTACACCTTC.

This clonotype was counted ten times or more. The V gene is TRBV19, the J gene TRBJ2-5; perhaps TRBD2 as D (6 bases). Germline CDR1 reads LNHDA; CDR2 reads SQIVND (reference sequence). V shed 8 bases and J shed 3 bases, with 25 bases lying between them. CDR3 length equals 17 residues. Here the CDR3 reads CASSTKMSGLREETQYF. The CDR3 DNA sequence: TGTGCCAGTTCTACAAAGATGTCGGGACTCAGGGAAGAGACCCAGTACTTC. Based on the CDR3 plus reference TRBV19 and TRBJ2-5, the full variable domain is DGGITQSPKYLFRKEGQNVTLSCEQNLNHDAMYWYRQDPGQGLRLIYYSQIVNDFQKGDIAEGYSVSREKKESFPLTVTSAQKNPTAFYLCASSTKMSGLREETQYFGPGTRLLVL.

The CDR3 DNA reads as TGTGCCAGCAGCAGCTCCCGGGACAGACTATACACCTTC. Translating gives CASSSSRDRLYTF. V usage is TRBV11-3 and J usage is TRBJ1-2; 7 bases align to TRBD1. There are 13 residues in the CDR3. Germline loops: CDR1 SGHNT, CDR2 YENEEA. V dropped 5 bases and J dropped 11; count of bases not matched to a gene: 11.

This clonotype was seen many times. The chain has TRBV6-5 and TRBJ2-2; D may correspond to TRBD1 or TRBD2 (6 bases each). The CDR3 length is 16 residues. Looked up from germline, CDR1 is MNHEY and CDR2 is SVGAGI. V lost 2 bases to trimming and J lost 0 bases, with 10 bases between them. The CDR3 loop is CASSYGGLTNTGELFF. As DNA, the CDR3 is TGTGCCAGCAGTTACGGGGGGCTTACGAACACCGGGGAGCTGTTTTTT.

The genes are TRBV11-2 and TRBJ2-7; 10 nucleotides match TRBD2. Germline CDR1 is SGHAT and CDR2 is FQNNGV. The CDR3 length is 16 residues. Trimming took 0 bases from V and 0 from J; bases not matched to a gene: 2. The CDR3 region has the DNA TGTGCCAGCAGCTTAGATAGCGGGGGGAGCTCCTACGAGCAGTACTTC. As protein: CASSLDSGGSSYEQYF. Full variable domain (outside the CDR3, taken from reference TRBV11-2 and TRBJ2-7): EAGVAQSPRYKIIEKRQSVAFWCNPISGHATLYWYQQILGQGPKLLIQFQNNGVVDDSQLPKDRFSAERLKGVDSTLKIQPAKLEDSAVYLCASSLDSGGSSYEQYFGPGTRLTVT.

This clonotype was picked up many times. V gene TRBV12-3 or TRBV12-4 combines with J gene TRBJ1-2; TRBD1 might be the D (6 bases). Trimming cost V 5 bases and J 4 bases, with 11 bases left between them. The CDR3 runs to 13 residues. CDR3: CASSRTAGYGYTF. CDR3 sequence (DNA): TGTGCCAGCAGTCGGACAGCCGGCTATGGCTACACCTTC.

This clonotype was counted at least ten times. V gene TRBV12-3 or TRBV12-4 combines with J gene TRBJ2-2; 8 bases agree with TRBD1. This CDR3 has 15 amino acids. The J segment lost 0 bases and the V segment lost 6 bases, leaving 3 bases of the junction unmatched. CDR3 sequence (DNA): TGTGCCAGCAGAAAGGACAGGGCGAACACCGGGGAGCTGTTTTTT. This gives the protein CASRKDRANTGELFF.

Comments on this clonotype: Its ends do not fully match the called genes, so a read error is possible. This chain links TRBV7-3 with TRBJ2-5; D is ambiguous. The CDR3 consists of 13 residues. The germline V gene has CDR1 SGHTA and CDR2 FQGTGA. The CDR3 reads CASRLRARETQYF. The CDR3 region has the DNA TGTGCCAGCCGCTTAAGAGCACGGGAGACCCAGTACTTC. Full variable domain (outside the CDR3, taken from reference TRBV7-3 and TRBJ2-5): GAGVSQTPSNKVTEKGKYVELRCDPISGHTALYWYRQSLGQGPEFLIYFQGTGAADDSGLPNDRFFAVRPEGSVSTLKIQRTERGDSAVYLCASRLRARETQYFGPGTRLLVL.

This clonotype was counted ten times or more. J is TRBJ1-5 and V is TRBV12-3 or TRBV12-4, with D maybe TRBD1 (5 bases). Trimming took off 5 bases at V and 10 bases at J, with 18 bases between the two ends. The CDR3 consists of 14 residues. CDR3 region: CASSHSGGGGPQHF. In DNA form, the CDR3 reads TGTGCCAGCAGTCATTCTGGTGGGGGAGGACCCCAGCATTTT.

This clonotype has a handful of counts. This chain joins TRBV13 and TRBJ1-1; D not resolved. Germline V CDR1 and CDR2: PRHDT, FYEKMQ (reference sequence). The V end was cut by 1 base, the J end by 3 bases, with 6 bases between. CDR3 length equals 13 residues. This CDR3 reads CASSLEEYTEAFF. The CDR3 bases are TGTGCCAGCAGCTTAGAGGAATACACTGAAGCTTTCTTT. The variable domain in full, completed from reference TRBV13 and TRBJ1-1, reads AAGVIQSPRHLIKEKRETATLKCYPIPRHDTVYWYQQGPGQDPQFLISFYEKMQSDKGSIPDRFSAQQFSDYHSELNMSSLELGDSALYFCASSLEEYTEAFFGQGTRLTVV.

This clonotype occurred many times. The chain is built from TRBV28 and TRBJ2-7; 10 bases are shared with TRBD2. Germline V CDR1 and CDR2: MDHEN, SYDVKM. Trimming removed 5 bases from V and 4 bases from J; junction bases left unmatched: 5. The CDR3 runs 14 residues. The DNA of the CDR3 is TGTGCCAGCAGTCTCCAACTAGCGGGGTACGAGCAGTACTTC. Translating gives CASSLQLAGYEQYF.

This clonotype was detected ten times or more. The chain combines TRBV6-1 with TRBJ1-2; D not resolved. The V and J ends lost 7 bases and 4 bases respectively, with 19 bases between them. The germline CDR1 and CDR2 sequences are MNHNS and SASEGT. The CDR3 spans 15 residues. DNA for the CDR3: TGTGCCAGCACCCCTCTGGAGGGCCACAGCTATGGCTACACCTTC. Its translation is CASTPLEGHSYGYTF.

This sequence joins TRBV9 and TRBJ1-5; perhaps TRBD1 as D (5 bases). This CDR3 is built from 15 residues. Germline V CDR1 and CDR2: SGDLS, YYNGEE. V was shortened by 0 bases and J by 4 bases, with 11 bases between the two germline ends. CDR3 region: CASSVGAGPNQPQHF. The CDR3 DNA sequence: TGTGCCAGCAGCGTAGGGGCAGGGCCAAATCAGCCCCAGCATTTT.

Concerning this clonotype: Sequence at one end of the junction differs from germline and may be a read error. The rearrangement links TRBV11-2 to TRBJ2-2; D may be TRBD1 (6 bases). This CDR3 has 15 residues. Germline V gene sequence: CDR1 SGHAT, CDR2 FQNNGV. CDR3 sequence: CASSSRTENTGELFF. CDR3 bases: TGTGCCAGCAGCTCCCGGACAGAGAACACCGGAGAGCTGTTTTTT.

The V gene is TRBV12-3 or TRBV12-4, the J gene TRBJ2-5; D is perhaps TRBD2 (5 bases). This CDR3 has 18 amino acids. V lost 2 bases and J lost 0, with 19 bases in between. The CDR3 DNA is TGTGCCAGCAGTTTATATTTGAGACCTCGGGGTGACCAAGAGACCCAGTACTTC. Translated, it gives CASSLYLRPRGDQETQYF.

The chain carries TRBV20-1 and TRBJ2-7; D gene unclear. V was trimmed by 0 bases and J by 4 bases, leaving 10 bases between them. The CDR3 spans 13 residues. CDR1 and CDR2 (germline): DFQATT, SNEGSKA (reference sequence). In DNA form, the CDR3 reads TGCAGTGCTAGAGACCCCTCAACTTACGAGCAGTACGTC. As protein: CSARDPSTYEQYV.

This clonotype was observed at least ten times. The chain carries TRBV6-1 and TRBJ2-5; the D gene could be TRBD1 or TRBD2 (5 bases each). From germline, CDR1 is MNHNS and CDR2 SASEGT. V lost 2 bases, J lost 3 bases, and 16 bases lay in between. CDR3 length equals 16 residues. CDR3 nucleotide sequence: TGTGCCAGCAGTGAACGGGGCCCGTTGGGGGAAGAGACCCAGTACTTC. It specifies CASSERGPLGEETQYF.

This clonotype was seen many times. The chain uses TRBV29-1 and TRBJ1-1; 8 bases agree with TRBD1. CDR1 is SQVTM and CDR2 is ANQGSEA in the germline V gene. V dropped 4 bases and J dropped 3; count of bases not matched to a gene: 10. The CDR3 is 15 residues long. CDR3 nucleotides: TGCAGCGTTGTGGCCAGGGGGCACGTGGACACTGAAGCTTTCTTT. Translation: CSVVARGHVDTEAFF.

This clonotype has at least ten counts. This chain connects TRBV19 to TRBJ2-2; 7 bases line up with TRBD1. The CDR3 spans 14 residues. Germline lookup yields CDR1 LNHDA and CDR2 SQIVND (reference sequence). V lost 3 bases, J lost 6 bases, and 4 bases stayed unmatched. Here the CDR3 DNA reads TGTGCCAGTAGTATTAATGGACAGGCCGGGGAGCTGTTTTTT. As protein: CASSINGQAGELFF.

The table lists this clonotype with many counts. This may stem from a read error, because a much larger clone lies one nucleotide away. This chain joins TRBV10-2 and TRBJ1-6; 7 bases agree with TRBD1. The trim removed 10 bases at V and 5 bases at J, leaving 8 bases unmatched. The length of the CDR3 is 14 residues. Per germline, CDR1 WSHSY and CDR2 SAAADI. The CDR3 here is CATSWTGDNSPLHF. The CDR3 DNA is TGCGCCACCTCGTGGACAGGCGATAATTCACCCCTCCACTTT.

This clonotype was recorded a few times. The V call is TRBV19, the J call TRBJ1-5; D is perhaps TRBD1 (6 bases). Per the germline V gene, CDR1 is LNHDA and CDR2 is SQIVND (reference sequence). The CDR3 length is 17 residues. Trimming stripped 6 bases from V and 0 bases from J, with 18 bases between. DNA of the CDR3: TGTGCCAGTAGCACAGATTCGGGACATCATAGCAATCAGCCCCAGCATTTT. Amino acid sequence: CASSTDSGHHSNQPQHF.

This clonotype was seen repeatedly, ten times or more. V gene TRBV19 combines with J gene TRBJ1-1; 10 nucleotides agree with TRBD1. The junction had 9 bases not matched to a gene; V was cut back by 5 bases and J by 0 bases. Germline CDR1 reads LNHDA; CDR2 reads SQIVND (reference sequence). There are 17 residues in the CDR3. CDR3 DNA: TGTGCCAGTAGTGCACCGGGACAGGGGCCTATGAACACTGAAGCTTTCTTT. It is translated as CASSAPGQGPMNTEAFF.

The chain employs TRBV24-1 and TRBJ2-2; D perhaps matches TRBD1 (6 bases). The CDR3 contains 14 residues. The germline CDR1 and CDR2 sequences are KGHDR and SFDVKD. V was shortened by 5 bases and J by 3 bases, with 9 bases between the two germline ends. The CDR3: CATSVGADTGELFF. As DNA, the CDR3 is TGTGCCACCAGTGTGGGGGCGGACACCGGGGAGCTGTTTTTT.

This clonotype was seen many times. The V gene is TRBV20-1, the J gene TRBJ2-7, with D possibly being TRBD2 (5 bases). The CDR3 runs 11 residues. Deletions cut 0 bases from V and 9 bases from J, with 9 bases between. Germline CDR1 DFQATT, CDR2 SNEGSKA (reference sequence). CDR3 protein: CSARDLGRQYF. As DNA, the CDR3 is TGCAGTGCTAGAGACCTAGGGAGGCAGTACTTC.

In its sample, this clonotype was seen many times. This CDR3 is CASSPHAGFSVDEQYF. The CDR3 DNA is TGTGCCAGCAGCCCCCATGCCGGGTTCTCAGTGGACGAGCAGTACTTC. The V gene is TRBV6-2 or TRBV6-3, the J gene TRBJ2-7; no clear D. This CDR3 has 16 residues. V was shortened by 6 bases and J by 5 bases, with 23 bases between the two germline ends. Germline values: CDR1 MNHEY, CDR2 SVGEGT.

This clonotype was counted many times. The rearrangement joins TRBV7-3 to TRBJ1-1; D unresolved. The CDR3 runs to 14 residues. V was pared by 3 bases and J by 6 bases, with 14 bases between. Germline-derived CDR1 and CDR2 are SGHTA and FQGTGA. CDR3 in DNA: TGTGCCAGCAGCTTGGGGTCCCCTAACGCTGAAGCTTTCTTT. Amino acids: CASSLGSPNAEAFF.

Ten or more counts support this clonotype. V and J are TRBV11-2 and TRBJ2-5, with D possibly TRBD2 on 5 matching bases. CDR3 length equals 14 residues. Germline CDR1 is SGHAT and CDR2 is FQNNGV. V lost 1 base and J 4 bases, leaving 10 bases between the germline ends. The CDR3 bases are TGTGCCAGCAGCTTAGTCCCAGGAGGAGAGACCCAGTACTTC. Residues: CASSLVPGGETQYF.